The T cell receptor beta chain described here comes from a study of blood T cell repertoires in COVID-19. Study information: COVID-19 samples, acute and convalescent, were from the United States, Italy and Spain. The cDNA or gDNA used as material had been derived from T cells, B-cell-depleted T cells, or PBMCs.

As handled by the study authors: Amplification of reference gene primers was used by the study to estimate nucleated cell counts. Libraries were prepared by immunoSEQ multiplex PCR; TCRdb keeps only in-frame clonotypes and omits some of them. The V and J calls and the clone size are those of that table, but D and trimming were determined from the DNA. In the table there are a few hundred thousand clones, under 90% of which are singletons. This CDR3 comprises 13 residues. Germline assignment: CDR1 SGHNT and CDR2 YYREEE (reference sequence). V shed 4 bases and J shed 6 bases, with 11 bases lying between them.

The rearrangement uses TRBV5-4 and TRBJ2-1; D is possibly TRBD1 (6 bases). This receptor was taken from a man younger than 45 with active or convalescent COVID-19. What was sequenced was peripheral blood. The CDR3 loop is CASSIPTGNEQFF. The CDR3 DNA reads as TGTGCCAGCAGCATACCGACAGGCAATGAGCAGTTCTTC.